The 21 T cell receptor beta chains below come from one sample, sequenced in a study of T cells in women clearing cervical HPV infection. The data were produced by immunoSEQ multiplex PCR, yet TCRdb's version contains in-frame clones alone and is incomplete. The sample holds more than 40,000 clones. Material: blood buffy coat. Every receptor here comes from a woman aged 18 to 75 with a cervical HPV16 infection that either progressed to CIN3+ or cleared (not recorded which).

Of note for this clone: The sequenced fragment ends 3 residues before the CDR3 boundary, so the rest is inferred from the germline J gene. The chain combines TRBV6-2 or TRBV6-3 with TRBJ1-5; the D is unclear. V was shortened by 0 bases and J by 0 bases, with 9 bases between the two germline ends. The CDR3 is made up of 16 amino acids. From germline, CDR1 is MNHEY and CDR2 SVGEGT. CDR3 DNA, as far as it was read: TGTGCCAGCAGTTACTCAATAGACTATAGCAATCAGCCC. This encodes CASSYSIDYSNQP. The CDR3, in full, reads CASSYSIDYSNQPQHF.

Comment on this clone: The CDR3 goes on 3 residues after the read ends, and that part is filled in from the germline J gene. The same CDR3 also results from other DNA sequences found in this sample. This chain links TRBV5-6 with TRBJ2-7; no clear D. Deletions cut 3 bases from V and 3 bases from J, with 4 bases between. The length of the CDR3 is 11 residues. Germline CDR1 SGHDT, CDR2 YYEEEE. CDR3 bases read: TGTGCCAGCAGCTCCAACTACGAG. This codes for CASSSNYE. The whole CDR3 sequence is CASSSNYEQYF.

The sequenced part of the CDR3 DNA is TGTGCCAGCTATCCCAGCGGGGGATACCAAGAGACC. Translation gives CASYPSGGYQET. The complete CDR3 reads CASYPSGGYQETQYF. The rearrangement links TRBV5-4 to TRBJ2-5; TRBD2 aligns across 8 bases. The observed sequence ends 3 residues before the CDR3 terminus, with the missing tail filled in from the germline J gene. J lost 0 bases, V lost 7 bases, and 8 bases had no gene match. Germline CDR1 reads SGHNT; CDR2 reads YYREEE (reference sequence). The CDR3 extends over 15 amino acids.

Regarding this clone: The read ends 3 residues early relative to the CDR3; the germline J gene fills the gap. V is TRBV20-1 and J is TRBJ2-3; no clear D. The CDR3 has 15 amino acids. Deletions cut 0 bases from V and 1 base from J, with 11 bases between. Germline V gene lookup returns CDR1 DFQATT and CDR2 SNEGSKA (reference sequence). CDR3 bases read: TGCAGTGCTAGAGATTCCCAGGTGGGCACAGATACG. Its protein is CSARDSQVGTDT. The complete CDR3 protein is CSARDSQVGTDTQYF.

The part of the CDR3 DNA that was read is TGTGCCAGCAGTGAGGGCGGGAGCACAGATACG. This codes for CASSEGGSTDT. From start to end, the CDR3 is CASSEGGSTDTQYF. V and J are TRBV6-4 and TRBJ2-3, with a weak D call TRBD2 (5 bases). The read comes to an end 3 residues before the CDR3 does, leaving the germline J gene to fill in the end. CDR3 length equals 14 residues. V lost 3 bases to trimming and J lost 0 bases, with 7 bases between them. Germline-derived CDR1 and CDR2 are MRHNA and SNTAGT.

In the case of this clone: The observed sequence ends 3 residues before the CDR3 terminus, with the missing tail filled in from the germline J gene. The rearrangement uses TRBV5-1 and TRBJ1-6; D not resolved. The CDR3 has 15 residues. V was trimmed by 4 bases and J by 9 bases, leaving 17 bases between them. CDR1 and CDR2 from the germline V gene are SGHRS and YFSETQ. The sequenced CDR3 bases are TGCGCCAGCAGCGGAGAGGTTGGCAAGGGTTCACCC. Amino acid sequence: CASSGEVGKGSP. The complete CDR3 reads CASSGEVGKGSPLHF. The full variable domain, with the rest looked up from reference TRBV5-1 and TRBJ1-6, is KAGVTQTPRYLIKTRGQQVTLSCSPISGHRSVSWYQQTPGQGLQFLFEYFSETQRNKGNFPGRFSGRQFSNSRSEMNVSTLELGDSALYLCASSGEVGKGSPLHFGNGTRLTVT.

Comments on this clone: From the germline J gene comes the end of the CDR3, since the read stops 3 residues before it. The chain is built from TRBV2 and TRBJ1-1, with 9 bases aligning to TRBD1. This CDR3 has 16 residues. Germline V lookup: CDR1 SNHLY, CDR2 FYNNEI. With 6 bases clipped from V and 5 bases from J, the junction kept 13 bases outside the gene matches. The CDR3 loop is CASSRTGAVKVTEAFF. CDR3 bases read: TGTGCCAGCAGCCGGACAGGGGCGGTGAAAGTAACTGAA.

On this clone itself: The CDR3 end falls 3 residues outside the read, so it is completed with the germline J gene. This chain links TRBV5-4 with TRBJ2-7, with D perhaps given as TRBD1 or TRBD2 (7 bases each). The V end lost 5 bases, the J end lost 4 bases, and 16 bases lay between the germline ends. The CDR3 length is 14 residues. Germline-derived CDR1 and CDR2 are SGHNT and YYREEE (reference sequence). Incomplete CDR3 DNA: TGTGCCAGCAGATCTGACAGGGAGGGATACGAG. Protein: CASRSDREGYE. The full CDR3 sequence reads CASRSDREGYEQYF.

Comments on this clone: The read ends 3 residues early relative to the CDR3; the germline J gene fills the gap. The chain couples TRBV20-1 to TRBJ2-4, with D perhaps TRBD2 (5 bases). Germline lookup yields CDR1 DFQATT and CDR2 SNEGSKA (reference sequence). Deletions cut 2 bases from V and 1 base from J, with 15 bases between. The CDR3 loop spans 16 amino acids. The CDR3 region is CSARFAGVGAKNIQYF. The CDR3 DNA, read in part, is TGCAGTGCTAGATTCGCCGGGGTGGGTGCCAAAAACATT.

Worth noting for this clone: The read ends 3 residues shy of where the CDR3 ends; the end is completed using the germline J gene. The genes are TRBV20-1 and TRBJ2-7, with a weak D call TRBD2 (6 bases). Trimming shortened V by 1 base and J by 2 bases, and 15 bases separated the two germline ends. There are 15 residues in the CDR3. Per germline, CDR1 DFQATT and CDR2 SNEGSKA (reference sequence). The chain's CDR3 is CSARGGPSVTYEQYF. The sequenced CDR3 bases are TGCAGTGCTAGAGGAGGGCCTAGCGTCACCTACGAG.

With regard to this clone: The CDR3 end is not reached by the read, which stops 3 residues before it; the germline J gene fills it in. The chain uses TRBV29-1 and TRBJ1-2, with D perhaps TRBD1 (5 bases). The V end lost 4 bases, the J end lost 3 bases, and 15 bases lay between the germline ends. Germline V gives CDR1 SQVTM, CDR2 ANQGSEA. There are 14 residues in the CDR3. The CDR3 is CSVVGQVGDYGYTF. CDR3 bases read: TGCAGCGTTGTGGGGCAGGTTGGGGACTATGGC.

For this clone: The CDR3 is cut off 3 residues early in the read; its end comes from the germline J gene. This chain connects TRBV2 to TRBJ2-1, with 15 bases identical to TRBD2. V lost 6 bases, J lost 6 bases, and 6 bases stayed unmatched. CDR3 length: 16 residues. The germline CDR1 and CDR2 sequences are SNHLY and FYNNEI. The sequenced part of the CDR3 DNA is TGTGCCAGCAGGCCTCCGGGACTAGCGGGAGGCAATGAG. Its translation: CASRPPGLAGGNE. The whole CDR3 reads CASRPPGLAGGNEQFF.

Note on this clone: The DNA ends 3 residues before the CDR3 does, and the rest of the CDR3 is filled in from the germline J gene. The gene calls are TRBV5-4 and TRBJ2-4; D perhaps matches TRBD2 (6 bases). From germline, CDR1 is SGHNT and CDR2 YYREEE (reference sequence). The ends were cut back, 0 bases at V and 8 bases at J, with 9 bases in the middle. The CDR3 length is 13 residues. The covered CDR3 bases are TGTGCCAGCAGCTTGGAGGGCGGGGACATT. Protein: CASSLEGGDI. In full, the CDR3 is CASSLEGGDIQYF.

Details on this clone: Read coverage stops 3 residues before the CDR3 terminus; the germline J gene supplies the remainder. The V call is TRBV2, the J call TRBJ2-2; TRBD1 matches 11 bases. Germline values: CDR1 SNHLY, CDR2 FYNNEI. The CDR3 has 15 amino acids. With V trimmed by 5 bases and J by 5 bases, 4 bases remained unmatched. CDR3 DNA (partial): TGTGCCAGCAGTCGGGACAGGGGGTGGACCGGGGAG. This gives the protein CASSRDRGWTGE. The complete CDR3 sequence is CASSRDRGWTGELFF.

A word on this clone: Sequence at one end of the junction differs from germline and may be a read error. This sample also contains other DNA sequences that code for the same CDR3. Partial CDR3 DNA: TGTGCTAGTAGTATGTCAGTAGCGGGGGGGCCCCCAGATACG. Its protein product is CASSMSVAGGPPDT. The full CDR3 protein is CASSMSVAGGPPDTQYF. The rearrangement joins TRBV19 to TRBJ2-3, with 11 bases matching TRBD2. Read coverage stops 3 residues before the CDR3 terminus; the germline J gene supplies the remainder. The CDR3 runs to 17 residues. The germline CDR1 and CDR2 sequences are LNHDA and SQIVND (reference sequence).

With respect to this clone: The sequenced fragment ends 3 residues before the CDR3 boundary, so the rest is inferred from the germline J gene. The chain links TRBV20-1 to TRBJ1-5, with D perhaps TRBD1 (6 bases). Germline loops: CDR1 DFQATT, CDR2 SNEGSKA (reference sequence). Between the trimmed V and J ends, which lost 0 bases and 0 bases, there was a span of 18 bases. The CDR3 consists of 18 residues. CDR3 sequence reads: CSAREGGGRVYSNQPQHF. CDR3 DNA, as far as it was read: TGCAGTGCTAGAGAAGGGGGGGGTAGAGTTTATAGCAATCAGCCC.

Comments on this clone: The read ends 3 residues before the CDR3 terminus; that terminus is restored from the germline J gene. The V gene is TRBV6-2 or TRBV6-3, the J gene TRBJ2-7; TRBD2 matches 10 bases. Unmatched junction bases numbered 7, after V lost 6 bases and J lost 5 bases. CDR1 MNHEY and CDR2 SVGEGT come from the germline V gene. This CDR3 spans 14 amino acids. The sequenced CDR3 bases are TGTGCCAGCAGCCCCCGGCTAGCGGGAGACGAG. Translating gives CASSPRLAGDE. The whole CDR3 reads CASSPRLAGDEQYF.

Notes on this clone: The sequenced fragment ends 3 residues before the CDR3 boundary, so the rest is inferred from the germline J gene. The rearrangement uses TRBV5-1 and TRBJ1-6; TRBD1 might be the D (5 bases). Germline V CDR1 and CDR2: SGHRS, YFSETQ. CDR3 length: 16 amino acids. V lost 4 bases, J lost 1 base, and 12 bases lay in between. The CDR3 spells CASSRTEGSYNSPLHF. Incomplete CDR3 DNA: TGCGCCAGCAGCCGGACGGAGGGGTCCTATAATTCACCC.

A note on this clone: The read terminates 3 residues ahead of where the CDR3 ends, so the germline J gene completes it. The chain combines TRBV28 with TRBJ1-3, with 7 bases fitting TRBD1. This CDR3 is built from 16 residues. CDR1 and CDR2 from the germline V gene are MDHEN and SYDVKM. The J segment lost 0 bases and the V segment lost 6 bases, leaving 8 bases of the junction unmatched. The CDR3 region is CASSLDREDSGNTIYF. CDR3 bases read: TGTGCCAGCAGCTTAGACAGGGAGGACTCTGGAAACACC.

With regard to this clone: The read halts 3 residues ahead of the CDR3 end, with the missing end drawn from the germline J gene. The chain is built from TRBV4-1 and TRBJ1-5; 7 bases map to TRBD1. The CDR3 runs to 15 residues. Germline CDR1 is MGHRA and CDR2 is YSYEKL. After removal of 4 bases from V and 6 bases from J, the junction contained 9 bases not matched to a gene. Partial CDR3 DNA: TGCGCCAGCAGCCCCCAGGAAGGGGGCGGTCAGCCC. Translated: CASSPQEGGGQP. The full CDR3 reads CASSPQEGGGQPQHF.

On this clone: The observed sequence ends 3 residues before the CDR3 terminus, with the missing tail filled in from the germline J gene. The chain carries TRBV20-1 and TRBJ1-5, with 9 bases aligning to TRBD1. V lost 3 bases, J lost 4 bases, and 1 base stayed unmatched. The CDR3 is 13 residues long. Germline loops: CDR1 DFQATT, CDR2 SNEGSKA (reference sequence). The CDR3 bases that were read are TGCAGTGCTAGGGGGACAGGGAATCAGCCC. Encoded protein: CSARGTGNQP. The complete CDR3 protein is CSARGTGNQPQHF.